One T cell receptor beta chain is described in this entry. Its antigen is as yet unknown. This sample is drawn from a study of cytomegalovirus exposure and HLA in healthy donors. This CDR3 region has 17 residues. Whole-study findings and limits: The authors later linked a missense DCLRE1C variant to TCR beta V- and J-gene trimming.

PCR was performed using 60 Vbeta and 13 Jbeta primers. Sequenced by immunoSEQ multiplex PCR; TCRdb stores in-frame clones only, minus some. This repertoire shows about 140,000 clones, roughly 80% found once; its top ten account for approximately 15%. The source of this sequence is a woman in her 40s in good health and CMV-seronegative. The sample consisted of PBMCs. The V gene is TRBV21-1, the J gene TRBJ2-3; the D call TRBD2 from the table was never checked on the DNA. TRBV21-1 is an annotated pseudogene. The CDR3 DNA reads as TGTGCCAGCAGCAAAATCGGGATCAGGAAGAGCACAGATACGCAGTATTTT. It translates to CASSKIGIRKSTDTQYF.